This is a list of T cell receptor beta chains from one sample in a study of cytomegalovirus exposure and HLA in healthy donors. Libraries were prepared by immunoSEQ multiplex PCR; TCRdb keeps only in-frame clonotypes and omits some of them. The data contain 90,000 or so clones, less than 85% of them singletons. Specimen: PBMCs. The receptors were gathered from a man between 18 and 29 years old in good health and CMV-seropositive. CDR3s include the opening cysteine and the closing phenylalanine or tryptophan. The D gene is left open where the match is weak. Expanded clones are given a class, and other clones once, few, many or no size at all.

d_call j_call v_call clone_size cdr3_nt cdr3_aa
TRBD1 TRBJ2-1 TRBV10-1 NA TGCGCCAGACGAGACATGGGACAGGGCTCCTACAATGAGCAGTTCTTC CARRDMGQGSYNEQFF
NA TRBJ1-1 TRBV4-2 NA TGTGCCTTCTCGCCCGGGACAAAAGTGAACACTGAAGCTTTCTTT CAFSPGTKVNTEAFF
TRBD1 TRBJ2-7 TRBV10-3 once TGTGCCATCGGAAGGGGGCAGTCCTCCTACGAGCAGTACTTC CAIGRGQSSYEQYF
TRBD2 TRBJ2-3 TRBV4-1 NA TGCGCCAGCAGCCATAGGACTAGAACGCCAGATACGCAGTATTTT CASSHRTRTPDTQYF
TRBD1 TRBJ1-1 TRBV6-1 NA TGTGCCAGCAACCTAAGGACAGGGGCCCCTGAAGCTTTCTTT CASNLRTGAPEAFF
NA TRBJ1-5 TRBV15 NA TGTGCCACCAGCATCGGGAATCAGCCCCAGCATTTT CATSIGNQPQHF
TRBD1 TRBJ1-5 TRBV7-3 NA TGTGCCAGCAGCTTTGGACAGGGCAATCAGCCCCAGCATTTT CASSFGQGNQPQHF
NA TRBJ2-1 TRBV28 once TGTGCCAGCAGTCTCCGGGACTCTGTTCTAGAGCAGTTCTTC CASSLRDSVLEQFF
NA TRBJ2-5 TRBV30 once TGTGCCTGGGCTGCCAGGGCCCGAGAGACCCAGTACTTC CAWAARARETQYF
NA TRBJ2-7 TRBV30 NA TGTGCCTGGGAAGGGGGCTACGAGCAGTACTTC CAWEGGYEQYF
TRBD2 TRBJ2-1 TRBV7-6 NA TGTGCCAGCAGCCTCAGGGCGGGAGAGCGGTACAATGAGCAGTTCTTC CASSLRAGERYNEQFF
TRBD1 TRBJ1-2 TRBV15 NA TGTGCCACCAGCACCTGGGACAGGGGGGCTAACTATGGCTACACCTTC CATSTWDRGANYGYTF
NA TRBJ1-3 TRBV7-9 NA TGTGCCAGCAGCCAACAATATGACAGGTTGATCTCTGGAAACACCATATATTTT CASSQQYDRLISGNTIYF
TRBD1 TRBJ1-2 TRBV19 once TGTGCCAGTAGCCTGACCGGGACAGAAAAGATTAACTATGGCTACACCTTC CASSLTGTEKINYGYTF
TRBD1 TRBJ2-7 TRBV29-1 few TGCAGCGTTAGCCCCAACAGGGGATACGAGCAGTACTTC CSVSPNRGYEQYF
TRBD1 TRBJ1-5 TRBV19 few TGTGCCAGTACTCCGGGACAGGCTGATCAGCCCCAGCATTTT CASTPGQADQPQHF
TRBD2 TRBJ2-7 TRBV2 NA TGTGCCAGCACCGAAATGACTAGCGGGAGTGCTAAGTACTTC CASTEMTSGSAKYF
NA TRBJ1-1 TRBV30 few TGTGCCTGGGGCACAGGGTGGACCACTGAAGCTTTCTTT CAWGTGWTTEAFF
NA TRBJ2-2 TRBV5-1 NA TGCGCCAGCAGCGGCGGGACGGCCACCGGGGAGCTGTTTTTT CASSGGTATGELFF
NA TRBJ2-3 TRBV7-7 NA TGTGCCAGCAGCTTGTTGGTGGGAGCAGGAGATACGCAGTATTTT CASSLLVGAGDTQYF
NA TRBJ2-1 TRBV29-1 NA TGCAGCGTTGGCGGCGTGGCAGAGCAGTTCTTC CSVGGVAEQFF
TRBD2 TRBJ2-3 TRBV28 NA TGTGCCAGCAGCCCGGGACTAGCGGCCAGCAAGTCTAGCACAGATACGCAGTATTTT CASSPGLAASKSSTDTQYF
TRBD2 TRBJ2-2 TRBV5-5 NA TGTGCCAGCAGCTTGGGGGAGTGGGCGGGAGATGACACCGGGGAGCTGTTTTTT CASSLGEWAGDDTGELFF
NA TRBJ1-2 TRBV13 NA TGTGCCAGCAGCTTAGCCACAGGGTCGAACGGCTACACCTTC CASSLATGSNGYTF
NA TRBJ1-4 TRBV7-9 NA TGTGCCAGCAGCTTAGTATTCGGCAACCCCGGAGATGAAAAACTGTTTTTT CASSLVFGNPGDEKLFF
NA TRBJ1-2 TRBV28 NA TGTGCCAGCAGTTTAGAATCGGACAGATCCGTACCGTATGGCTACACCTTC CASSLESDRSVPYGYTF
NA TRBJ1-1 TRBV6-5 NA TGTGCCAGCAGTTACGGGGGGGCCAACACTGAAGCTTTCTTT CASSYGGANTEAFF
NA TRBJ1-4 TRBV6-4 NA TGTGCCAGCAGTGCGGACAGTTTTGGGGAAAAACTGTTTTTT CASSADSFGEKLFF
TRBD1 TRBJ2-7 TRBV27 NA TGTGCCAGCAGTTCGACGGACAGGCCGTACGAGCAGTACTTC CASSSTDRPYEQYF
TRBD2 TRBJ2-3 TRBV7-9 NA TGTGCCAGCAGCTATCTAGCGGCAGATACGCAGTATTTT CASSYLAADTQYF